This record covers a single T cell receptor beta chain. Its cognate antigen is unknown. Germline CDR1 is MNHEY and CDR2 is SMNVEV (reference sequence). V lost 5 bases and J lost 5, with 16 bases in between. This CDR3 region has 14 residues. The time point denotes: newly diagnosed GD, antithyroid drugs for less than 3 months. The TCR library was made from RNA that had been extracted from PBMCs in TRIzol. Roughly 8.3 milliliters of peripheral blood were taken and placed in EDTA tubes. Researchers made TCR beta libraries by using iRepertoire HTBI primers and running Arm-PCR on CDR3 regions. TCRdb reprocessed the multiplex PCR reads with MiXCR, giving one entry per CDR3 protein. The table lists about 320,000 distinct CDR3 sequences, approximately 20% of them singletons, with around 36% in the top ten. The sample is drawn from a study of regulatory T cells in long-lasting Graves disease. The overall study: Graves' patients, newly diagnosed, had taken antithyroid drugs under 3 months. Overall study findings and caveats: The study found TRBV28, TRBJ1-2 and TRBJ2-5 favored in persistent disease. Accuracy may have suffered from the small sample size.

V and J are TRBV27 and TRBJ2-7; D is uncertain. This TCR was sampled from a female donor with Graves disease. The sample in question was peripheral blood mononuclear cells (PBMCs), obtained at new diagnosis, from a patient treated with antithyroid drugs. The CDR3 bases are TGTGCCAGCAGTGTTGGACCTGTCTTCGACGAGCAGTACTTC. This codes for CASSVGPVFDEQYF.